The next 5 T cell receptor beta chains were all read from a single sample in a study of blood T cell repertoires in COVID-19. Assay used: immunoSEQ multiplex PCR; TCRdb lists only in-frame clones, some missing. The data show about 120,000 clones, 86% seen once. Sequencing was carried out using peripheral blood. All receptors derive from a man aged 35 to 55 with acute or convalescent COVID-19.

The CDR3 loop reads CASSLMPGLAGGQNTQYF. The DNA for the CDR3 is TGTGCCAGCAGCTTAATGCCGGGACTAGCGGGGGGGCAAAATACGCAGTATTTT. This rearrangement joins TRBV7-2 to TRBJ2-3; TRBD2 matches at 16 bases. This CDR3 is 18 amino acids long. Germline V gene lookup returns CDR1 SGHTA and CDR2 FQGNSA. After removal of 2 bases from V and 7 bases from J, the junction contained 9 bases not matched to a gene. Filled out from reference TRBV7-2 and TRBJ2-3, the complete variable domain reads GAGVSQSPSNKVTEKGKDVELRCDPISGHTALYWYRQSLGQGLEFLIYFQGNSAPDKSGLPSDRFSAERTGGSVSTLTIQRTQQEDSAVYLCASSLMPGLAGGQNTQYFGPGTRLTVL.

CDR3 nucleotides: TGTGCCAGCAGCCCTCGGGAGGACAATGAGCAGTTCTTC. Its protein product is CASSPREDNEQFF. V is TRBV5-6 and J is TRBJ2-1; 7 bases agree with TRBD2. The CDR3 covers 13 residues. CDR1 and CDR2 from the germline V gene are SGHDT and YYEEEE. V dropped 4 bases and J dropped 5; count of bases not matched to a gene: 3.

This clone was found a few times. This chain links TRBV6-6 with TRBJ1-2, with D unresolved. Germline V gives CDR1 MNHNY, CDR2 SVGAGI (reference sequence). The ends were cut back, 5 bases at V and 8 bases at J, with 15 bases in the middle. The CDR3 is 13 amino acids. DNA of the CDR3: TGTGCCAGCAGTCCCCGTGAGATCCAAGGCTACACCTTC. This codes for CASSPREIQGYTF.

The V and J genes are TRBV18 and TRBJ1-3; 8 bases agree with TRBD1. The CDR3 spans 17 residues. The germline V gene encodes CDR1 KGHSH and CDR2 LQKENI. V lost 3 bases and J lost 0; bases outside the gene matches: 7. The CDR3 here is CASSPETGAYSGNTIYF. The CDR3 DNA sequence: TGTGCCAGCTCACCGGAGACAGGGGCTTACTCTGGAAACACCATATATTTT.

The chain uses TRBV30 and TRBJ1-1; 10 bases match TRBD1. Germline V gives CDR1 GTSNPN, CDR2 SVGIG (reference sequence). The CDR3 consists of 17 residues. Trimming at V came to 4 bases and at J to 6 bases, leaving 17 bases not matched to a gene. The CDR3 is CAWTPLGQGRDRAEAFF. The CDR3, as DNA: TGTGCCTGGACGCCCTTGGGACAGGGGAGGGACCGTGCTGAAGCTTTCTTT.